A selection of T cell receptor beta chains follows, all from one sample in a study of T cell responses to AZD1222 COVID-19 vaccine. Measured with immunoSEQ multiplex PCR; TCRdb has only the in-frame clones, and not every one. The sample has 120,000 to 150,000 clones; 75% to 95% are singletons. The source material was peripheral blood, sampled 28 days after the second dose of the MenACWY control vaccine. The receptors originated from an adult who received the MenACWY meningococcal vaccine as a control. Each CDR3 is given with its conserved first and last residue. A D gene is named only where the DNA matches it firmly. Size is stated for part of the rows, as once, few or many counts, or as a class when the clone is expanded.

cdr3_aa: CSATGQGFHEQYF
cdr3_nt: TGCAGCGCCACGGGACAGGGGTTCCACGAGCAGTACTTC
d_call: TRBD1
j_call: TRBJ2-7
clone_size: once
v_call: TRBV29-1

cdr3_aa: CASRISLAGLQFF
cdr3_nt: TGTGCCAGTAGGATTTCACTAGCGGGTTTGCAGTTCTTC
d_call: TRBD2
j_call: TRBJ2-1
clone_size: -
v_call: TRBV19

cdr3_aa: CASSYGTGGPYGYTF
cdr3_nt: TGTGCCAGCAGTTACGGGACAGGGGGTCCTTATGGCTACACCTTC
d_call: TRBD1
j_call: TRBJ1-2
clone_size: -
v_call: TRBV6-5

cdr3_aa: CASSRRAGGQDTQYF
cdr3_nt: TGTGCCAGCAGCCGACGGGCGGGCGGACAAGATACGCAGTATTTT
d_call: -
j_call: TRBJ2-3
clone_size: -
v_call: TRBV28

cdr3_aa: CASSQGGLTHIQYF
cdr3_nt: TGTGCCAGCAGCCAAGGGGGCCTAACACACATTCAGTACTTC
d_call: -
j_call: TRBJ2-4
clone_size: -
v_call: TRBV3-1/TRBV3-2

cdr3_aa: CASSTGPSRETQYF
cdr3_nt: TGTGCCAGCAGCACCGGACCCAGTCGGGAGACCCAGTACTTC
d_call: -
j_call: TRBJ2-5
clone_size: once
v_call: TRBV7-2

cdr3_aa: CASSLMGRQPQETQYF
cdr3_nt: TGTGCCAGCAGCTTAATGGGCAGGCAACCCCAAGAGACCCAGTACTTC
d_call: -
j_call: TRBJ2-5
clone_size: -
v_call: TRBV7-8

cdr3_aa: CASSSLDGYEQYF
cdr3_nt: TGTGCCAGCAGCTCATTAGACGGCTACGAGCAGTACTTC
d_call: -
j_call: TRBJ2-7
clone_size: -
v_call: TRBV11-2

cdr3_aa: CASSTTSGNYEQYF
cdr3_nt: TGTGCCAGCAGCACCACTAGCGGGAACTACGAGCAGTACTTC
d_call: TRBD2
j_call: TRBJ2-7
clone_size: -
v_call: TRBV7-2

cdr3_aa: CSVESRGKNIQYF
cdr3_nt: TGCAGCGTTGAATCTCGGGGCAAAAACATTCAGTACTTC
d_call: -
j_call: TRBJ2-4
clone_size: -
v_call: TRBV29-1

cdr3_aa: CASSPGGALQETQYF
cdr3_nt: TGTGCCAGCTCACCAGGGGGCGCATTGCAAGAGACCCAGTACTTC
d_call: -
j_call: TRBJ2-5
clone_size: -
v_call: TRBV18

cdr3_aa: CASSLRLAALAEQYF
cdr3_nt: TGTGCCAGCAGCTTGCGACTAGCGGCCCTTGCCGAGCAGTACTTC
d_call: TRBD2
j_call: TRBJ2-7
clone_size: -
v_call: TRBV7-6

cdr3_aa: CASSQEVPGPFSGTQYF
cdr3_nt: TGTGCCAGCAGCCAAGAAGTTCCGGGACCATTTTCCGGGACCCAGTACTTC
d_call: -
j_call: TRBJ2-5
clone_size: once
v_call: TRBV3-1/TRBV3-2

cdr3_aa: CASSSYRVQPQHF
cdr3_nt: TGTGCCAGCAGCTCCTACAGGGTGCAGCCCCAGCATTTT
d_call: -
j_call: TRBJ1-5
clone_size: few
v_call: TRBV7-2

cdr3_aa: CAWEKTGVGTDTQYF
cdr3_nt: TGTGCCTGGGAAAAGACAGGGGTGGGCACAGATACGCAGTATTTT
d_call: TRBD1
j_call: TRBJ2-3
clone_size: -
v_call: TRBV30

cdr3_aa: CASSQDRWSKNIQYF
cdr3_nt: TGTGCCAGCAGCCAAGACCGGTGGTCCAAAAACATTCAGTACTTC
d_call: -
j_call: TRBJ2-4
clone_size: -
v_call: TRBV3-1/TRBV3-2

cdr3_aa: CASSWQGHSGANVLTF
cdr3_nt: TGCGCCAGCAGCTGGCAGGGTCACTCTGGGGCCAACGTCCTGACTTTC
d_call: -
j_call: TRBJ2-6
clone_size: once
v_call: TRBV5-1

cdr3_aa: CASSYSGPNYGYTF
cdr3_nt: TGTGCCAGCAGTTACTCTGGACCTAACTATGGCTACACCTTC
d_call: -
j_call: TRBJ1-2
clone_size: -
v_call: TRBV6-5

cdr3_aa: CASSPPGLQGGTGELFF
cdr3_nt: TGTGCCAGCTCACCACCTGGTTTACAGGGAGGCACCGGGGAGCTGTTTTTT
d_call: -
j_call: TRBJ2-2
clone_size: -
v_call: TRBV18

cdr3_aa: CASSLMEDTQYF
cdr3_nt: TGTGCCAGCAGTTTAATGGAGGATACGCAGTATTTT
d_call: -
j_call: TRBJ2-3
clone_size: -
v_call: TRBV28

cdr3_aa: CASTRSGGGLFF
cdr3_nt: TGTGCCAGCACGCGGAGCGGGGGAGGGCTGTTTTTT
d_call: TRBD2
j_call: TRBJ2-2
clone_size: -
v_call: TRBV12-3/TRBV12-4

cdr3_aa: CASSYLQGSGNTIYF
cdr3_nt: TGTGCCAGCAGTTACTTACAGGGCTCTGGAAACACCATATATTTT
d_call: -
j_call: TRBJ1-3
clone_size: -
v_call: TRBV6-5

cdr3_aa: CAISGFQGNQPQHF
cdr3_nt: TGTGCCATCAGTGGATTCCAGGGGAATCAGCCCCAGCATTTT
d_call: -
j_call: TRBJ1-5
clone_size: -
v_call: TRBV10-3

cdr3_aa: CASSRATSGGWETQYF
cdr3_nt: TGTGCCAGCAGTCGCGCGACTAGCGGGGGTTGGGAGACCCAGTACTTC
d_call: TRBD2
j_call: TRBJ2-5
clone_size: -
v_call: TRBV6-2/TRBV6-3

cdr3_aa: CAWSRTGGIYEQYF
cdr3_nt: TGTGCCTGGAGTCGGACAGGGGGCATCTACGAGCAGTACTTC
d_call: TRBD1
j_call: TRBJ2-7
clone_size: -
v_call: TRBV30

cdr3_aa: CASSDRDRSHEAFF
cdr3_nt: TGTGCCAGCAGCGACAGGGACAGGAGCCATGAAGCTTTCTTT
d_call: TRBD1
j_call: TRBJ1-1
clone_size: once
v_call: TRBV7-9

cdr3_aa: CASSPKRLLKSPLHF
cdr3_nt: TGTGCCAGCAGCCCTAAACGCTTACTAAAGTCACCCCTCCACTTT
d_call: -
j_call: TRBJ1-6
clone_size: -
v_call: TRBV3-1/TRBV3-2

cdr3_aa: CAISDELAGRSSYEQYF
cdr3_nt: TGTGCCATCAGTGATGAACTAGCGGGGAGGAGCTCCTACGAGCAGTACTTC
d_call: TRBD2
j_call: TRBJ2-7
clone_size: -
v_call: TRBV10-3

cdr3_aa: CASSMMTSGRGAEQFF
cdr3_nt: TGTGCCAGTAGTATGATGACTAGCGGGAGAGGAGCTGAGCAGTTCTTC
d_call: TRBD2
j_call: TRBJ2-1
clone_size: -
v_call: TRBV19

cdr3_aa: CASSQGLYTEAFF
cdr3_nt: TGTGCCAGCAGCCAAGGTTTGTACACTGAAGCTTTCTTT
d_call: -
j_call: TRBJ1-1
clone_size: -
v_call: TRBV3-1/TRBV3-2

cdr3_aa: CASSQGSGNTIYF
cdr3_nt: TGTGCCAGCAGCCAGGGCTCTGGAAACACCATATATTTT
d_call: -
j_call: TRBJ1-3
clone_size: -
v_call: TRBV12-3/TRBV12-4

cdr3_aa: CASSGLLGQGTTGNQPQHF
cdr3_nt: TGTGCCAGCAGTGGGTTGTTGGGACAGGGGACTACTGGCAATCAGCCCCAGCATTTT
d_call: TRBD1
j_call: TRBJ1-5
clone_size: -
v_call: TRBV6-1

cdr3_aa: CSVETGSGSPLHF
cdr3_nt: TGCAGCGTTGAGACAGGGTCCGGTTCACCCCTCCACTTT
d_call: TRBD1
j_call: TRBJ1-6
clone_size: few
v_call: TRBV29-1

cdr3_aa: CASSRVTGVMNTGELFF
cdr3_nt: TGTGCCAGCTCACGCGTGACAGGGGTAATGAACACCGGGGAGCTGTTTTTT
d_call: TRBD1
j_call: TRBJ2-2
clone_size: -
v_call: TRBV18

cdr3_aa: CASSVAGGKETQYF
cdr3_nt: TGTGCCAGCAGTGTAGCGGGGGGGAAAGAGACCCAGTACTTC
d_call: TRBD2
j_call: TRBJ2-5
clone_size: -
v_call: TRBV28

cdr3_aa: CASELFNEQFF
cdr3_nt: TGTGCCAGCGAACTCTTCAATGAGCAGTTCTTC
d_call: -
j_call: TRBJ2-1
clone_size: once
v_call: TRBV2

cdr3_aa: CASSLSGAYGYTF
cdr3_nt: TGTGCCAGCAGTTTGTCAGGGGCCTATGGCTACACCTTC
d_call: -
j_call: TRBJ1-2
clone_size: -
v_call: TRBV27

cdr3_aa: CASSFAQNANTGELFF
cdr3_nt: TGTGCCAGCAGCTTCGCCCAGAATGCGAACACCGGGGAGCTGTTTTTT
d_call: -
j_call: TRBJ2-2
clone_size: few
v_call: TRBV27

cdr3_aa: CASSLRLAGPQETQYF
cdr3_nt: TGTGCCAGCAGCCTGAGACTAGCGGGGCCCCAAGAGACCCAGTACTTC
d_call: TRBD2
j_call: TRBJ2-5
clone_size: -
v_call: TRBV7-2

cdr3_aa: CASRTAATNEKLFF
cdr3_nt: TGTGCCAGCCGGACGGCTGCAACTAATGAAAAACTGTTTTTT
d_call: -
j_call: TRBJ1-4
clone_size: -
v_call: TRBV28

cdr3_aa: CASSLALDTQYF
cdr3_nt: TGTGCCAGCAGCTTAGCCCTAGATACGCAGTATTTT
d_call: -
j_call: TRBJ2-3
clone_size: -
v_call: TRBV5-4

cdr3_aa: CAISSPDEKLFF
cdr3_nt: TGTGCCATCAGTTCCCCGGATGAAAAACTGTTTTTT
d_call: -
j_call: TRBJ1-4
clone_size: -
v_call: TRBV10-3

cdr3_aa: CASSHTGRDTEAFF
cdr3_nt: TGTGCCAGCAGCCATACAGGGAGGGACACTGAAGCTTTCTTT
d_call: -
j_call: TRBJ1-1
clone_size: -
v_call: TRBV14

cdr3_aa: CASSLINRDPYGTQYF
cdr3_nt: TGTGCCAGCAGCTTGATAAACAGGGACCCTTATGGGACCCAGTACTTC
d_call: -
j_call: TRBJ2-5
clone_size: -
v_call: TRBV5-8

cdr3_aa: CASSEVVGVADTYEQYF
cdr3_nt: TGCGCCAGCAGTGAGGTGGTTGGGGTAGCAGACACCTACGAGCAGTACTTC
d_call: -
j_call: TRBJ2-7
clone_size: -
v_call: TRBV10-2

cdr3_aa: CASKDGQGAYHEQYF
cdr3_nt: TGTGCCAGTAAAGATGGACAGGGGGCTTACCACGAGCAGTACTTC
d_call: TRBD1
j_call: TRBJ2-7
clone_size: -
v_call: TRBV19

cdr3_aa: CASSHSGTGGYEQYF
cdr3_nt: TGTGCCAGCAGCCATTCCGGGACAGGGGGCTACGAGCAGTACTTC
d_call: TRBD1
j_call: TRBJ2-7
clone_size: -
v_call: TRBV3-1/TRBV3-2

cdr3_aa: CASSKNRQGRGTEAFF
cdr3_nt: TGTGCCAGTAGTAAAAACAGACAGGGGCGAGGCACTGAAGCTTTCTTT
d_call: TRBD1
j_call: TRBJ1-1
clone_size: -
v_call: TRBV19

cdr3_aa: CASSQSQSNQPQHF
cdr3_nt: TGTGCCAGCAGCCAATCACAAAGCAATCAGCCCCAGCATTTT
d_call: -
j_call: TRBJ1-5
clone_size: -
v_call: TRBV3-1/TRBV3-2

cdr3_aa: CASSSPGQGNGGEQFF
cdr3_nt: TGTGCCAGCAGTTCCCCGGGACAGGGGAACGGTGGTGAGCAGTTCTTC
d_call: TRBD1
j_call: TRBJ2-1
clone_size: -
v_call: TRBV27

cdr3_aa: CASSQDLQWYTQYF
cdr3_nt: TGTGCCAGCAGCCAAGATCTTCAATGGTATACGCAGTATTTT
d_call: -
j_call: TRBJ2-3
clone_size: -
v_call: TRBV14

cdr3_aa: CASSPRDRLRQYF
cdr3_nt: TGTGCCAGCAGCCCCCGGGACAGGCTTCGACAGTACTTC
d_call: TRBD1
j_call: TRBJ2-7
clone_size: -
v_call: TRBV28

cdr3_aa: CASSPPGRGWGYTF
cdr3_nt: TGTGCCAGCTCACCACCCGGCAGGGGCTGGGGCTACACCTTC
d_call: -
j_call: TRBJ1-2
clone_size: -
v_call: TRBV18

cdr3_aa: CATTGSFNEKLFF
cdr3_nt: TGTGCCACCACTGGGAGTTTCAATGAAAAACTGTTTTTT
d_call: -
j_call: TRBJ1-4
clone_size: few
v_call: TRBV15

cdr3_aa: CSVGGAGQGIVNTEAFF
cdr3_nt: TGCAGCGTTGGAGGTGCTGGGCAGGGGATTGTGAACACTGAAGCTTTCTTT
d_call: -
j_call: TRBJ1-1
clone_size: -
v_call: TRBV29-1

cdr3_aa: CASSIGGRGGYGYTF
cdr3_nt: TGTGCCAGTAGTATAGGCGGGAGAGGAGGCTATGGCTACACCTTC
d_call: -
j_call: TRBJ1-2
clone_size: -
v_call: TRBV19